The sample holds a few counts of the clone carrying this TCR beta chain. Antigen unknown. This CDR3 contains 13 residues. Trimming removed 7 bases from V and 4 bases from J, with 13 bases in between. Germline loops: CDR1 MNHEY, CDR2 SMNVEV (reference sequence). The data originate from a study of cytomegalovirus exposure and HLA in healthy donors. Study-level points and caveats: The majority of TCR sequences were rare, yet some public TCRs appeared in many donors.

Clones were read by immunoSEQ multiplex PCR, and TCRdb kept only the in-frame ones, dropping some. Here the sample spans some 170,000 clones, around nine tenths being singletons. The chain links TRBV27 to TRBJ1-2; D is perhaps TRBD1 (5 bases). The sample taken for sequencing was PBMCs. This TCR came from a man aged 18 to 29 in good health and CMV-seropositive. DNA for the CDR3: TGTGCCAGCATGCGGAGCGGGGGCTATGGCTACACCTTC. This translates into CASMRSGGYGYTF.